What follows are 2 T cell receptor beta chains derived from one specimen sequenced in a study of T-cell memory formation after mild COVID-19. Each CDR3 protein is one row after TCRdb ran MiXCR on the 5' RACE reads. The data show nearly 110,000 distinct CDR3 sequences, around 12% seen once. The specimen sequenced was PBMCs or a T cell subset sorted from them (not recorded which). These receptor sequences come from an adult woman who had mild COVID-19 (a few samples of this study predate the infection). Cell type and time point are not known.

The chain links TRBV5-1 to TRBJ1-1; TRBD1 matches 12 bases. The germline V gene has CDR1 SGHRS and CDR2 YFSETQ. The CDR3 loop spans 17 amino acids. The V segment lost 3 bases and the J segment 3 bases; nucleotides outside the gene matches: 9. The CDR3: CASSWGQGARPDTEAFF. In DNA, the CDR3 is TGCGCCAGCAGCTGGGGACAGGGGGCGCGGCCGGACACTGAAGCTTTCTTT.

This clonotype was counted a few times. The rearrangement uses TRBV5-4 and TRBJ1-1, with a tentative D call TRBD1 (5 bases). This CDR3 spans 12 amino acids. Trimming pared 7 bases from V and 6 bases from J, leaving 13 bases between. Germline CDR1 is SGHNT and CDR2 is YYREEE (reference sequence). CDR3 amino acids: CASGPRASEAFF. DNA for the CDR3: TGTGCCAGCGGCCCCAGGGCCTCTGAAGCTTTCTTT.